This T cell receptor beta chain was found in a study of cytomegalovirus exposure and HLA in healthy donors. Details on this clone: Antigen specificity is unknown.

V was clipped by 0 bases and J by 7 bases; unmatched bases: 6. CDR1 is SEHNR, CDR2 FQNEAQ, per germline (reference sequence). The CDR3 covers 15 residues. A multiplex PCR was run with 60 Vbeta primers and 13 Jbeta primers. Using immunoSEQ multiplex PCR, the repertoire was profiled, and TCRdb retains in-frame clones only, with some absent. The sample comprises 85,000 to 130,000 clones, around 80% of which are singletons, and around 14% rests with the top ten. Regarding the study as a whole: Sequences of the TCR beta chain were said to predict the HLA-A and HLA-B alleles of most subjects accurately. Because they were indistinguishable, some V segments, including TRBV6-2 and TRBV6-3, were excluded.

This TCR was sampled from a male donor in good health and CMV-seropositive. The V call is TRBV7-9, the J call TRBJ1-2; 9 bases fit TRBD1. Material: PBMCs. This CDR3 is CASSLAGDRVTGYTF. The CDR3 nucleotides are TGTGCCAGCAGCTTAGCGGGGGACAGGGTGACTGGCTACACCTTC.